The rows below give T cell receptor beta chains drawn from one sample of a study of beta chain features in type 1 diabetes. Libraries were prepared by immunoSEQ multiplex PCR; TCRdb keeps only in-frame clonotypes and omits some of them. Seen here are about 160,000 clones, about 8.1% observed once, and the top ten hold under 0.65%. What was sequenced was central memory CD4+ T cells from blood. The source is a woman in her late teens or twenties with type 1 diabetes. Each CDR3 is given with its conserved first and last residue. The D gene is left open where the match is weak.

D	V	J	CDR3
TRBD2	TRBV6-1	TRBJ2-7	CASRTGTTYEQYF
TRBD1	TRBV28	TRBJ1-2	CASRPSEGQGANGYTF
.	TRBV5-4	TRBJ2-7	CASSHQRSVYEQYF
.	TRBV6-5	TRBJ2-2	CASRIQFTGELFF
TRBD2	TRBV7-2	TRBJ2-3	CASSETSGNGVTQYF
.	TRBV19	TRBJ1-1	CASGETGWGTEAFF
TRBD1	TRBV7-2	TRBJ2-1	CASSLSSGGSYNEQFF
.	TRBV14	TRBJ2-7	CASSLSLYEQYF
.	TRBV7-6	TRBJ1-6	CASSLGGETSPLHF
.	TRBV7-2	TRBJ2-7	CASSPQGYSYEQYF
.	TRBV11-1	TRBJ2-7	CASSPNNRPRGRRHEQYF
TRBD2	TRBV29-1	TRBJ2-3	CSGLTSFADTQYF
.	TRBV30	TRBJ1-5	CAWGQTTFNQPQHF
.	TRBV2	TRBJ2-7	CASSEVPRGEQYF
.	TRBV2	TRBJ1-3	CASSEALFGNTIYF
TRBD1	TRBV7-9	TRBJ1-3	CASSVYRDRLNTIYF
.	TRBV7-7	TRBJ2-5	CASSLSTYSLETQYF